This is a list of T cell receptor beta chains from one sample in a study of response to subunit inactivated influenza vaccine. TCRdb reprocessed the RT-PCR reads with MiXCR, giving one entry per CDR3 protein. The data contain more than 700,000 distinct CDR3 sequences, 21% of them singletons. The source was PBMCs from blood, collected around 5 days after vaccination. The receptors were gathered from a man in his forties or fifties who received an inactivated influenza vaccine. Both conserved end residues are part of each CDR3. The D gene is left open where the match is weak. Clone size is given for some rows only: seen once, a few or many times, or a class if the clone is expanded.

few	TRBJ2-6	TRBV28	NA	CASSFAPSGANVLTF	TGTGCCAGCAGTTTCGCTCCCTCTGGGGCCAACGTCCTGACTTTC
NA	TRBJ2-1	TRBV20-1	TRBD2	CSARDGLAGDNEQFF	TGCAGTGCTAGAGACGGACTAGCGGGGGACAATGAGCAGTTCTTC
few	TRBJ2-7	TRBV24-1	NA	CATSDPTLSPYEQYF	TGTGCCACCAGTGACCCGACCCTATCCCCCTACGAGCAGTACTTC
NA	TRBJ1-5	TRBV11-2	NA	CASSLASFNQPQHF	TGTGCCAGCAGCTTAGCCAGTTTCAATCAGCCCCAGCATTTT
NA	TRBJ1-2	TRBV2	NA	CASSEASTLYLRGYTF	TGTGCCAGCAGTGAAGCGTCGACCCTATATCTGAGGGGCTACACCTTC
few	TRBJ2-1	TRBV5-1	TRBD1	CASSLEGQVSYNEQFF	TGCGCCAGCAGCTTGGAAGGACAGGTGTCCTACAATGAGCAGTTCTTC
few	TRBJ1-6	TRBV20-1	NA	CSARVAGAYNSPLHF	TGCAGTGCTAGAGTTGCCGGCGCCTATAATTCACCCCTCCACTTT
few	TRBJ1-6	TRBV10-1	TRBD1	CASPRQGNGSYNSPLHF	TGCGCCAGCCCAAGACAGGGCAATGGATCCTATAATTCACCCCTCCACTTT
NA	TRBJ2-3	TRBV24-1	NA	CATSDLHASTDTQYF	TGTGCCACCAGTGATTTGCATGCCTCCACAGATACGCAGTATTTT
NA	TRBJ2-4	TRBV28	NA	CASSGSIRDGQYF	TGTGCCAGCAGTGGATCTATCAGGGATGGTCAGTACTTC
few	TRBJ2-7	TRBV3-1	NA	CASSQARAEQYF	TGTGCCAGCAGCCAGGCCCGAGCCGAGCAGTACTTC
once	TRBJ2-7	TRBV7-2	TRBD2	CASSLTGGKDYEQYF	TGTGCCAGCAGCTTAACGGGGGGTAAAGACTACGAGCAGTACTTC
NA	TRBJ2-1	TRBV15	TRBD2	CATSSFLSGGLYNEQFF	TGTGCCACCAGCAGCTTTTTGAGCGGGGGACTATACAATGAGCAGTTCTTC
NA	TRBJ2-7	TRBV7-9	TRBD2	CASSSPGLAVYEQYF	TGTGCCAGCAGCTCACCGGGACTAGCGGTCTACGAGCAGTACTTC
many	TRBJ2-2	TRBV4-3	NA	CASSQELGITGELFF	TGCGCCAGCAGCCAAGAGCTCGGGATCACCGGGGAGCTGTTTTTT
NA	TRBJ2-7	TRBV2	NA	CASGKEPVVYEQYF	TGTGCCAGCGGTAAGGAGCCCGTTGTCTACGAGCAGTACTTC
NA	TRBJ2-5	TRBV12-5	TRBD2	CASGFTRTSDDQGRETQYF	TGTGCTAGTGGTTTTACGCGAACTAGCGATGATCAAGGGCGGGAGACCCAGTACTTC
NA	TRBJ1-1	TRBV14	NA	CASSQLTDTEAFF	TGTGCCAGCAGCCAACTGACGGACACTGAAGCTTTCTTT
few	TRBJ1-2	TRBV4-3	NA	CASSQEGQGVSYTF	TGCGCCAGCAGCCAAGAGGGTCAGGGAGTTAGCTACACCTTC
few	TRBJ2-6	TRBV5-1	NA	CASTPEGGANVLTF	TGCGCCAGCACCCCGGAGGGTGGGGCCAACGTCCTGACTTTC
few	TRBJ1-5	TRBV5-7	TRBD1	CASSPGRDSTKNQPQHF	TGTGCCAGCAGCCCGGGGCGGGACAGCACTAAAAATCAGCCCCAGCATTTT
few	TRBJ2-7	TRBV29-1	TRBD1	CSAEGDRGYEQYF	TGCAGCGCCGAGGGGGACAGGGGCTACGAGCAGTACTTC